This T cell receptor beta chain was captured by sequencing in a study of vaccination and CD4 T cells after COVID-19. Cultured CD4+ T-cell DNA underwent Oncomine TCR Beta short-read sequencing. TCRdb processed the PCR reads anew with MiXCR; each CDR3 protein has one entry. The data show about 14,000 distinct CDR3 sequences, under 45% seen once. Worth noting for this clonotype: As yet, its antigen is unknown.

Treatment denoted: roughly 10-day PBMC culture with coronavirus spike peptide pools or control peptides (ViraFEST assay). The germline CDR1 and CDR2 sequences are LNHNV and YYDKDF (reference sequence). The J segment lost 1 base and the V segment lost 1 base, leaving 6 bases of the junction unmatched. The CDR3 loop spans 16 amino acids. The sample consisted of cultured CD4+ T cells from blood. The chain couples TRBV15 to TRBJ1-1, with 7 nucleotides matching TRBD1. The receptor's source is a human donor with COVID-19. Here the CDR3 DNA reads TGTGCCACCAGCAGAGGAGGGGACAGCGGGAACACTGAAGCTTTCTTT. It is translated as CATSRGGDSGNTEAFF.